The 17 T cell receptor beta chains below were found in one sample sequenced in a study of blood T cell repertoires in COVID-19. The method was immunoSEQ multiplex PCR; TCRdb's version includes in-frame clones alone and lacks a portion of them. Of fewer than 80,000 clones detected, about 80% appear once; the ten largest clones hold roughly 9.7%. The material sequenced was peripheral blood. The receptors shown here come from a human donor in a cohort sampled during active COVID-19.

The chain links TRBV11-2 to TRBJ1-1; TRBD1 might be the D (5 bases). The CDR3 is 15 residues long. Germline values: CDR1 SGHAT, CDR2 FQNNGV. Trimming cost V 4 bases and J 0 bases, with 12 bases left between them. The DNA of the CDR3 is TGTGCCAGCAGCTCCACGACAGTTATGAACACTGAAGCTTTCTTT. Its protein is CASSSTTVMNTEAFF.

The V gene is TRBV6-5, the J gene TRBJ1-2; 8 bases align to TRBD1. V shed 6 bases, J shed 0 bases, and the junction held 3 bases outside the gene matches. CDR3 size: 14 residues. CDR1 and CDR2 (germline): MNHEY, SVGAGI. DNA for the CDR3: TGTGCCAGCAGAAGGACAGGGTCTAACTATGGCTACACCTTC. It is translated as CASRRTGSNYGYTF.

This clone was seen once. The CDR3 region is CASGLQGAAQPQHF. The CDR3 DNA reads TGTGCCAGCGGGCTTCAGGGTGCGGCTCAGCCCCAGCATTTT. This rearrangement joins TRBV27 to TRBJ1-5; D is possibly TRBD1 (5 bases). Germline V gene sequence: CDR1 MNHEY, CDR2 SMNVEV (reference sequence). The CDR3 has 14 residues. Trimming removed 8 bases from V and 6 bases from J, with 17 bases in between.

The rearrangement joins TRBV3-1 (or the pseudogene TRBV3-2) to TRBJ2-1; no clear D gene. V was clipped by 4 bases and J by 1 base, with 17 bases between them. Germline V gives CDR1 LGHDT, CDR2 YNNKEL (reference sequence). The CDR3 sequence is 17 residues long. The DNA for the CDR3 is TGTGCCAGCAGCCTCACATCTTCTCGAATTTCCTACAATGAGCAGTTCTTC. Encoded protein: CASSLTSSRISYNEQFF.

V usage is TRBV3-1 (or the pseudogene TRBV3-2) and J usage is TRBJ2-5; 8 nucleotides agree with TRBD2. From germline, CDR1 is LGHDT and CDR2 YNNKEL (reference sequence). V shed 0 bases and J 4 bases; nucleotides not matched to a gene: 7. This CDR3 has 16 residues. This CDR3 reads CASSQEGGTRIETQYF. The CDR3 DNA reads TGTGCCAGCAGCCAAGAGGGAGGGACTAGGATAGAGACCCAGTACTTC.

On this clone itself: The junction departs from the called germline gene at one end, perhaps through a read error. The chain combines TRBV11-2 with TRBJ1-1; D possibly corresponds to TRBD1 (5 bases). In germline, CDR1 is SGHAT, CDR2 FQNNGV. The CDR3 length is 14 residues. In DNA form, the CDR3 reads TGTGCCAGCAACTTAATGCAGGGAAGGGCTGAAGCTTTCTTT. Translating it yields CASNLMQGRAEAFF.

The table lists this clone with a few counts. V gene TRBV7-9 combines with J gene TRBJ2-7; perhaps TRBD2 as D (6 bases). This CDR3 contains 13 residues. Germline V gives CDR1 SEHNR, CDR2 FQNEAQ (reference sequence). V was trimmed by 4 bases and J by 5 bases, leaving 12 bases between them. Here the CDR3 reads CASSYTEGHEQYF. In nucleotides, the CDR3 is TGTGCCAGCAGCTATACGGAGGGACACGAGCAGTACTTC.

V gene TRBV19 combines with J gene TRBJ2-2; tentative D call: TRBD1 (6 bases). V was clipped by 7 bases and J by 4 bases, with 16 bases between them. Germline values: CDR1 LNHDA, CDR2 SQIVND (reference sequence). The CDR3 totals 15 residues. The CDR3 spells CASKEFRGGTGELFF. The CDR3, as DNA: TGTGCCAGTAAAGAGTTCCGAGGGGGCACCGGGGAGCTGTTTTTT.

The CDR3 DNA sequence: TGTGCCCCGGGGCGGGAGGACTACGAGCAGTACTTC. Translation gives CAPGREDYEQYF. The V call is TRBV7-3, the J call TRBJ2-7, with 8 bases aligning to TRBD2. CDR1 and CDR2 (germline): SGHTA, FQGTGA. Trimming cost V 11 bases and J 3 bases; bases outside gene matches: 6. This CDR3 has 12 amino acids.

The genes are TRBV10-3 and TRBJ2-5, with D tentatively TRBD2 (6 bases). Germline lookup yields CDR1 ENHRY and CDR2 SYGVKD. V was pared by 0 bases and J by 1 base, with 12 bases between. The CDR3 covers 16 residues. CDR3 sequence: CAISESFLGLQETQYF. CDR3 sequence (DNA): TGTGCCATCAGTGAGTCTTTCTTGGGACTCCAAGAGACCCAGTACTTC.

This chain joins TRBV28 and TRBJ1-6, with 8 nucleotides matching TRBD1. Trimming took 4 bases from V and 10 from J; bases not matched to a gene: 9. The germline V gene has CDR1 MDHEN and CDR2 SYDVKM. The CDR3 loop spans 15 amino acids. This CDR3 is CASSSAGQADSPLHF. The CDR3, as DNA: TGTGCCAGCAGTTCGGCGGGACAGGCGGACTCACCCCTCCACTTT.

V and J are TRBV7-9 and TRBJ2-7, with 9 bases that match TRBD2. Per germline, CDR1 SEHNR and CDR2 FQNEAQ (reference sequence). The CDR3 contains 17 residues. V dropped 0 bases and J dropped 2; count of bases not matched to a gene: 8. The chain's CDR3 is CASSLARTAGGPYEQYF. In nucleotides, the CDR3 is TGTGCCAGCAGCTTAGCGCGGACAGCGGGAGGTCCCTACGAGCAGTACTTC.

The chain carries TRBV10-3 and TRBJ2-7; 8 nucleotides match TRBD1. Germline-derived CDR1 and CDR2 are ENHRY and SYGVKD. V was pared by 3 bases and J by 5 bases, with 12 bases of the junction left unmatched. This CDR3 is 16 amino acids long. The CDR3 DNA follows: TGTGCCATCAGTGAATCACCAGGGGGCGGTATCCACGAGCAGTACTTC. This sequence encodes CAISESPGGGIHEQYF.

In its sample, this clone was seen a few times. The genes are TRBV11-2 and TRBJ1-3, with 9 bases aligning to TRBD1. The V and J ends lost 5 bases and 5 bases, in that order; junction bases with no gene match: 4. The germline V gene has CDR1 SGHAT and CDR2 FQNNGV. This CDR3 is 14 amino acids long. The CDR3, as DNA: TGTGCCAGCAGCCGAGGGACAGGGAGAAACACCATATATTTT. Amino acid sequence: CASSRGTGRNTIYF.

This chain joins TRBV4-3 and TRBJ2-1; 7 positions match TRBD2. CDR1 is LGHNA, CDR2 YSLEER, per germline. The CDR3 runs 13 residues. J gave up 8 bases and V 6 bases, and 7 bases lay outside the gene matches. Here the CDR3 DNA reads TGCGCCAGCAGTCGGGACTACCTGGATGAGCAGTTCTTC. Amino acid sequence: CASSRDYLDEQFF.

The gene calls are TRBV27 and TRBJ2-7, with TRBD2 as a possible D gene (5 bases). The CDR3 consists of 15 residues. V lost 4 bases to trimming and J lost 3 bases, with 16 bases between them. The germline gives CDR1 MNHEY, CDR2 SMNVEV (reference sequence). The CDR3 nucleotides read TGTGCCAGCAGTTGCCGCACCTGGGAGATCTACGAGCAGTACTTC. Its translation: CASSCRTWEIYEQYF.

This clone was seen only once. The chain combines TRBV28 with TRBJ2-2; D is undetermined. The V gene lost 2 bases and the J gene lost 13 bases, with 8 bases spanning the gap. This CDR3 contains 11 residues. CDR1 MDHEN and CDR2 SYDVKM come from the germline V gene. Here the CDR3 DNA reads TGTGCCAGCAGTTTACTTAGTAGGCTGTTTTTT. Translating gives CASSLLSRLFF.